This T cell receptor (beta chain) emerged from a study of CD8+ T cells in alopecia areata (dated by TCRdb to the late 2010s). About the investigation overall: Treated patients were enrolled in an open-label pilot trial of oral tofacitinib, 5 to 10 mg twice daily, for moderate-to-severe alopecia areata. Tofacitinib was administered for 6 to 18 months, and 6 months of follow-up off drug were then conducted to assess delayed response and recurrence. The SALT score, which quantifies the percentage of affected scalp surface area, was used to measure disease severity in treated patients. To study T cell clonal expansion in alopecia areata, the researchers applied high-throughput TCRbeta sequencing to both the C3H/HeJ mouse model and human patients. In humans, TCRbeta sequencing was performed on scalp tissue and on sorted CD4+ and CD8+ peripheral blood T cells from healthy controls and from patients with patchy or totalis/universalis alopecia areata. Biopsies were taken from tofacitinib-treated patients at baseline and at 4 and 24 weeks of treatment, and a later scalp biopsy was taken in several of the tofacitinib-treated patients. Scalp clonality was compared across normal scalp (n=4), patchy alopecia areata scalp (n=8), and alopecia totalis/universalis scalp (n=8). RNA was extracted with the PAXgene miRNA kit for fixed scalp, the miRNeasy kit for PBMCs, and the RNeasy kit for mouse skin. TCRbeta CDR3 regions were amplified by immunoSEQ multiplex PCR using 35 Vbeta forward and 13 Jbeta reverse primers.

A few counts support this clone. It lacks a known antigen. Base qualities are missing; no much larger clone stands one base away. Paper-wide results and their limitations: Scalp clonality and the number of expanded CD8+ clones among the top 100 scalp clones were significantly decreased by tofacitinib. Scalp TCR repertoire analysis is complicated because resident alphabeta T cells in normal human skin are also sequenced, whereas mouse skin is dominated by gammadelta T cells. During tofacitinib treatment, many expanded lesional clones stuck around in both scalp and blood, and this persistence may partly explain why relapse happens after treatment is stopped. Because the treated cohort was small and included a single nonresponder, larger studies are needed to assess links between baseline CD8+ expansion and response. Compared with normal scalp, lesional scalp had higher clonality and more expanded CD8+ clones, particularly in alopecia totalis/universalis, a pattern that suggests antigenic drive. Shared TCR sequences between patients were less evident than in mice, which may be partly attributable to HLA diversity in the patient population.

Library preparation was by the immunoSEQ multiplex PCR assay. To provide template for TCR sequencing, every sample had RNA extracted and reverse transcribed into cDNA. SuperScript III was used for first-strand cDNA synthesis, primed with a 2:1 mix of oligo-dT and random hexamers. A synthetic immune receptor repertoire was used to measure amplification bias, and any remaining bias was corrected computationally. In the paper's pipeline: Raw reads were preprocessed to remove errors, and CDR3 was defined according to IMGT conventions as the region from the conserved cysteine to phenylalanine. Clonality was computed as 1 minus the Shannon entropy, with the entropy normalized by log2 of the number of productive unique TCRs. Whether scalp clones were CD4 or CD8 was inferred by matching scalp TCRbeta sequences against CD4 and CD8 repertoires sorted from blood. TCRdb limited this immuneACCESS table to in-frame rearrangements with V and J called. A share of clones is missing; checked studies link under half to unresolved V genes, and the rest is unexplained. V and J calls and clone size are as listed in that table; D and trimming were resolved from the DNA. The sample records 150,000 to 250,000 clones, 55% to 70% of which are singletons. The top ten hold 5.5% to 6% of the sample.

From a lookup of the germline V gene, CDR1 and CDR2 are SQVTM and ANQGSEA. The CDR3 covers 14 residues, taking in both the cysteine and the phenylalanine. The retained sequence is limited to the CDR3, 42 bases, with the frame set at the first base. V lost 3 bases and J lost 1 base, and the count of bases not matched to a germline gene is 4. The time point tag for this specimen amounts to: roughly 24 weeks on oral tofacitinib. Per the publication, the treatment or condition label means: oral pan-JAK inhibitor, 5-10 mg twice daily. Peripheral blood and lesional scalp punch biopsies were obtained from patients with alopecia areata. After PBMCs were isolated by density centrifugation and stained for CD3, CD4 and CD8, a FACSAria was used to sort CD4+ and CD8+ T cells.

The sequence was obtained from a human donor with alopecia areata. The sample in question was CD4+ T cells sorted from blood, obtained at week 24, from a patient treated with tofacitinib. The chain joins TRBV29-1 to TRBJ2-3; 7 bases in the middle match TRBD1. CDR3 loop: CSVDGQGGTDTQYF. The nucleotide sequence is TGCAGCGTTGACGGCCAGGGGGGCACAGATACGCAGTATTTT.